The entry below gives a single TCR beta chain sequence along with its context. Its antigen is currently unknown. This sample was included in a study of cytomegalovirus exposure and HLA in healthy donors. Notes on the study in general: Researchers counted approximately 160 TCR beta chains as cytomegalovirus-associated. The tendency of first-cohort TCR clusters to co-occur in the roughly 130 validation repertoires emerged from a later analysis. Rare TCR sequences predominated, though certain public TCRs were found in many donors. In vitro, three CMV-associated chains proved specific for CMV antigens.

Deletions cut 1 base from V and 9 bases from J, with 13 bases between. This CDR3 region has 14 residues. Germline CDR1 is SNHLY and CDR2 is FYNNEI. TCRdb's copy holds only in-frame clones and misses some; the assay was immunoSEQ multiplex PCR. The sample carries a few hundred thousand clones, 86% recorded once. The TCR originated in a woman aged 18-29 years in good health and CMV-seronegative. The V call is TRBV2, the J call TRBJ2-4; no clear D. Sequenced input: PBMCs. CDR3 coding DNA: TGTGCCAGCAGTGAAGACGGGTCCACAACCATTCAGTACTTC. Translation gives CASSEDGSTTIQYF.